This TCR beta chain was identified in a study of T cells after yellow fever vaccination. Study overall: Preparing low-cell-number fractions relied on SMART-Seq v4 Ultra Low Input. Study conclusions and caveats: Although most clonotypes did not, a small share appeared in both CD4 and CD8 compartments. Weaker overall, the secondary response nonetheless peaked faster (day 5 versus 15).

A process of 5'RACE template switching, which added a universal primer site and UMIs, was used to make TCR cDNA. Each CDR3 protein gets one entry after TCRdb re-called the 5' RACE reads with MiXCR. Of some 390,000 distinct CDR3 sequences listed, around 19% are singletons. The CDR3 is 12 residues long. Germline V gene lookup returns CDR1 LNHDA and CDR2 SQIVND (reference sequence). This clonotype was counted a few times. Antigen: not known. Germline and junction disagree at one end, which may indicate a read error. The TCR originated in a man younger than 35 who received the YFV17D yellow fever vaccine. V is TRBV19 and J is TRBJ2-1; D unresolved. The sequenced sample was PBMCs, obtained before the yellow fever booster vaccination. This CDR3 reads CASRRTYDEQFF. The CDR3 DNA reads TGTGCCAGTAGAAGGACCTACGATGAGCAGTTCTTC.